This entry concerns a single T cell receptor beta chain. Unique molecular identifiers were incorporated into the prepared TCRbeta library. TCRdb redid the calling of the PCR reads with MiXCR, one entry per CDR3 protein. The sample lists 400,000 to 500,000 distinct CDR3 sequences, 11% occurring once. The record originates from a study of T-cell reconstitution after alpha-beta-depleted transplantation in children. The sequencing used PBMCs from the stem cell graft donor, collected from the stem cell graft. The source of this sequence is a human donor who donated a stem cell graft to a child with acute myeloid leukemia.

CDR3 nucleotides: TGTGCCACCAGCTCCGAGGGACAGGGGGGACCCCAGCTTGTATTGGATACGCAGTATTTT. This codes for CATSSEGQGGPQLVLDTQYF. The genes are TRBV15 and TRBJ2-3, with 11 bases matching TRBD1. CDR3 length equals 20 residues. Germline loops: CDR1 LNHNV, CDR2 YYDKDF (reference sequence). V was pared by 5 bases and J by 6 bases, with 22 bases of the junction left unmatched.